Following are 2 T cell receptor beta chains from one sample sequenced in a study of spatial heterogeneity in lung cancer. Regarding the study as a whole: For expanded intratumoral alpha and beta TCRs, counts tracked tumor mutation counts.

These receptors have no known antigen. TCRdb re-analysed the 5' RACE reads in MiXCR, keeping a single row per CDR3 protein. The top ten hold roughly 10% of the sample, which has about 9,600 distinct CDR3 sequences, less than 15% seen once. Time point in this sample: sample taken at primary tumor resection. Sample: lung tumor tissue, taken at surgery. These receptors all come from a male donor with early-stage non-small cell lung cancer.

In regard to this clonotype: This beta chain turned up in a library designed for alpha chains; as an off-target read, its abundance says little. The CDR3 DNA sequence: TGTGCCAGCAGTTACCAGGGTCGTGGCTACACCTTC. It is translated as CASSYQGRGYTF. The J gene is TRBJ1-2, the V gene TRBV12-3 or TRBV12-4; TRBD1 might be the D (5 bases). The CDR3 length is 12 residues. With 4 bases removed from V and 7 bases from J, the gap between germline ends came to 10 bases.

By frequency in the sample, this clonotype is medium-sized. As an off-target read in a library built for alpha chains, this beta chain has a frequency of little significance. J is TRBJ2-7 and V is TRBV4-3, with D maybe TRBD1 (5 bases). CDR1 LGHNA and CDR2 YSLEER come from the germline V gene. Trimming removed 2 bases from V and 5 bases from J, with 13 bases in between. This CDR3 contains 14 residues. In DNA form, the CDR3 reads TGCGCCAGCAGCCAAATGGGCAGGGTGGACGAGCAGTACTTC. Protein product: CASSQMGRVDEQYF.